This T cell receptor beta chain was profiled in a study of Ad26.COV2.S vaccination and SARS-CoV-2 variants. This clone was counted once. The antigen is not known. The study's findings and limits: Compared with placebo recipients, vaccine recipients had higher spike-specific TCR breadth. It was found that vaccine and placebo recipients had similar non-spike TCR breadth. A substantial breadth of spike-specific CD8+ and CD4+ T cell responses after vaccination has been reported. An underestimation of total T cell responses may have resulted from the TCR breadth and depth analyses.

Documented treatment: around 19 received Ad26.COV2.S at low or high dose, single or two shots; a few received placebo; per-sample allocation not given. All samples were drawn on day 63, counting from the first vaccine or placebo injection. The method was immunoSEQ multiplex PCR; TCRdb's version includes in-frame clones alone and lacks a portion of them. This table holds around 340,000 clones, approximately 86% found once. This TCR was sampled from a person between 18 and 60 years old who received the Ad26.COV2.S COVID-19 vaccine or a placebo. The specimen comprised peripheral blood, sampled in a trial of Ad26.COV2.S vaccine versus placebo.

DNA of the CDR3: TGTGCCAGCAGCTTAGCGGACAGGGCCTACTTGGACGAAAAACTGTTTTTT. Translation: CASSLADRAYLDEKLFF. The chain uses TRBV7-9 and TRBJ1-4, with 8 bases that match TRBD1. This CDR3 has 17 amino acids. Germline CDR1 and CDR2: SEHNR and FQNEAQ (reference sequence). J lost 8 bases, V lost 0 bases, and 11 bases had no gene match.